The present TCR beta chain was sequenced within a study of early T cells in non-severe SARS-CoV-2 infection. Study information: Chains stayed unpaired after sequencing of bulk RNA from unsorted whole blood.

Trimming left V 6 bases short and J 1 base short, with 17 bases between. In germline, CDR1 is DFQATT, CDR2 SNEGSKA (reference sequence). The length of the CDR3 is 15 residues. MiXCR was run by TCRdb on the 5' RACE reads, yielding one entry per CDR3 protein. Of about 42,000 distinct CDR3 sequences in the sample, approximately 6.3% were seen once. This clonotype has more than one count but fewer than ten. This chain uses TRBV20-1 with TRBJ2-3; D is possibly TRBD1 (6 bases). The clonotype originates from an adult who was a healthcare worker with PCR-confirmed SARS-CoV-2 infection or an uninfected control (not recorded which). The sequenced sample was whole blood, obtained at baseline. The CDR3 DNA follows: TGCAGTGCCAGGGGATTGAGGCAGGGCACAGATACGCAGTATTTT. Residues: CSARGLRQGTDTQYF.